The TCR beta chain described here comes from a study of blood T cell repertoires in COVID-19. About the study: Some COVID-19 samples were acute and others convalescent; all came from the United States, Italy and Spain. T cells, B-cell-depleted T cells, or PBMCs supplied cDNA or gDNA.

Libraries were prepared by immunoSEQ multiplex PCR; TCRdb keeps only in-frame clonotypes and omits some of them. The repertoire holds a few hundred thousand clones, over 75% seen once, with over 1.5% in the top ten. In Cohort 3, a recovered donor had either two negative PCRs, clearance, or symptom resolution. This CDR3 has 16 amino acids. Germline CDR1 LNHDA, CDR2 SQIVND (reference sequence). The trim removed 0 bases at V and 2 bases at J, leaving 2 bases unmatched. The chain couples TRBV19 to TRBJ1-2; TRBD1 matches 11 bases. The TCR comes from a woman in her forties who had recovered from COVID-19. What was sequenced was PBMCs or T cells enriched from blood (not recorded which). The CDR3 reads CASSIEGTGGNYGYTF. In nucleotides, the CDR3 is TGTGCCAGTAGTATAGAGGGGACAGGGGGGAACTATGGCTACACCTTC.